The T cell receptor (beta chain) described here comes from a study of PD-L1 blockade in urothelial cancer. Across the study: Study patients had been treated with 0 to 3 previous chemotherapy regimens.

TCRdb's table, derived via immunoSEQ multiplex PCR, lists solely in-frame clones and lacks some. The repertoire holds tens of thousands of clones, with more than 70% as singletons. Specified time point: peripheral blood 6 weeks after treatment start. V gave up 6 bases and J gave up 0 bases, with 12 bases separating them. Germline CDR1 reads ENHRY; CDR2 reads SYGVKD. This CDR3 has 14 residues. This clonotype was obtained from a man aged 55 to 70 with urothelial cancer. The gene calls are TRBV10-3 and TRBJ2-7; weak D call: TRBD1 (5 bases). This specimen consisted of PBMCs, obtained around atezolizumab (anti-PD-L1) treatment. The CDR3 is CAISHDSSSYEQYF. The CDR3 DNA is TGTGCCATCAGCCATGACAGCAGCTCCTACGAGCAGTACTTC.